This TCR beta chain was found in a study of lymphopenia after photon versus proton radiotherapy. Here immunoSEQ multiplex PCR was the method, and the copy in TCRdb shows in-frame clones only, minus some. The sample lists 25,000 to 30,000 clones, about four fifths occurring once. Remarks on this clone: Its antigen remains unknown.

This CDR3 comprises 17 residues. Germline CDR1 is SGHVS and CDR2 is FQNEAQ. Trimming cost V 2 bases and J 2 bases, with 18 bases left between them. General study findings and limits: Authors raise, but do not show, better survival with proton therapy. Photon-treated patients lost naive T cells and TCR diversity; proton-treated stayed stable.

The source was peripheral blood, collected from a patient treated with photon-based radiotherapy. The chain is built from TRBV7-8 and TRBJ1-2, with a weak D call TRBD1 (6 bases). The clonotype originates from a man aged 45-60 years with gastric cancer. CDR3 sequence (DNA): TGTGCCAGCAGCTTAACCCCCCAGGGACATTCCAACTATGGCTACACCTTC. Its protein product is CASSLTPQGHSNYGYTF.